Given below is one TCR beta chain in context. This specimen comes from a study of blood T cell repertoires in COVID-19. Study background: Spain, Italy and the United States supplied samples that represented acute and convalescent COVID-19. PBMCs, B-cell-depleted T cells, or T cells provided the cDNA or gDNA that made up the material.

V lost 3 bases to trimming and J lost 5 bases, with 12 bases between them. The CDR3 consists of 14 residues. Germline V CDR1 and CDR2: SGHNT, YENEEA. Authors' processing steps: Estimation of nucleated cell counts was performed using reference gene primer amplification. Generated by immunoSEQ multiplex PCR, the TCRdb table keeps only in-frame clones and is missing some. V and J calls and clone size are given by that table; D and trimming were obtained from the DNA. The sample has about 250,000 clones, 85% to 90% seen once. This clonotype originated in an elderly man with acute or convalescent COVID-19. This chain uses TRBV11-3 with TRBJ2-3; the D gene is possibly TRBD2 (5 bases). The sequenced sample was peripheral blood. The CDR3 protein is CASSFYGELDTQYF. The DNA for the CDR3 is TGTGCCAGCAGCTTTTACGGGGAGTTAGATACGCAGTATTTT.